The present entry profiles one T cell receptor beta chain with its context. Germline-derived CDR1 and CDR2 are LNHDA and SQIVND (reference sequence). The CDR3 length is 14 residues. V was pared by 5 bases and J by 8 bases, with 10 bases of the junction left unmatched. The sample belongs to a study of control samples from healthy donors and cancer patients. This table comes from immunoSEQ multiplex PCR, and its TCRdb copy is limited to in-frame clones, with some not included. The data show about 120,000 clones, with approximately 90% seen just once and approximately 3.2% held by the top ten. Sequenced sample: blood. The receptor was isolated from a middle-aged man in good health. This chain uses TRBV19 with TRBJ1-2; 8 nucleotides agree with TRBD1. The CDR3 is CASSVLGTGKGYTF. The CDR3 bases are TGTGCCAGTAGTGTCCTAGGGACAGGTAAAGGCTACACCTTC.